This T cell receptor beta chain emerged from a study of CD8+ T cells in alopecia areata. Study-wide points: Sharing of TCR sequences between patients (possibly for HLA-related reasons) was less clear than in mice. Uncertainty about whether baseline CD8+ expansion is linked to response remains, with one nonresponder. Under tofacitinib, fewer expanded CD8+ clones appeared among the top 100 scalp clones. While tofacitinib was given, many expanded lesional clones persisted in scalp and blood.

Isolated RNA was reverse transcribed into cDNA used as the sequencing template. Only in-frame clones appear in the TCRdb table, and some are missing; sequencing was by immunoSEQ multiplex PCR. Here the sample spans about 200,000 clones, more than 45% being singletons. Germline V gene data show CDR1 as SGHTA and CDR2 as FQGNSA. After removal of 5 bases from V and 1 base from J, the junction contained 7 bases not matched to a gene. This CDR3 is built from 16 residues. Treatment meaning: oral pan-JAK inhibitor, 5-10 mg twice daily. A remark on this clone: Its antigen is undetermined.

The starting material was CD4+ T cells sorted from blood, obtained at week 24, from a patient treated with tofacitinib. The TCR originated in a human donor with alopecia areata. J is TRBJ2-3 and V is TRBV7-2, with TRBD2 identical over 9 bases. CDR3 loop: CASSDRLAGRTDTQYF. In DNA, the CDR3 is TGTGCCAGCAGCGACAGGCTAGCGGGGCGCACAGATACGCAGTATTTT.